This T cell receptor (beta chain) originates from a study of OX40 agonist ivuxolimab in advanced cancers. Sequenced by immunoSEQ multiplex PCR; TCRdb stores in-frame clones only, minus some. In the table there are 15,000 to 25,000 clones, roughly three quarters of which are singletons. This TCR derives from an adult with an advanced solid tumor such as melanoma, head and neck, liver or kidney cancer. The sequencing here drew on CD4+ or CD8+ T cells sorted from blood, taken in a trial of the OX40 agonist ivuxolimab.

The CDR3 is CASSFRVDQPQHF. CDR3 sequence (DNA): TGTGCCAGCAGTTTCCGGGTTGATCAGCCCCAGCATTTT. The chain combines TRBV27 with TRBJ1-5; unclear D gene. This CDR3 spans 13 amino acids. Germline V lookup: CDR1 MNHEY, CDR2 SMNVEV (reference sequence). The V end lost 3 bases, the J end lost 5 bases, and 8 bases lay between the germline ends.